The 5 T cell receptor beta chains listed next were all sequenced from one sample in a study of blood T cell repertoires in COVID-19. Here immunoSEQ multiplex PCR was the method, and the copy in TCRdb shows in-frame clones only, minus some. The data contain 200,000 to 250,000 clones, 65% to 90% of them singletons. The material sequenced was peripheral blood. All receptors derive from a human donor in a cohort sampled during active COVID-19.

This clone came up a few times. This chain links TRBV18 with TRBJ1-5, with 7 bases matching TRBD1. Germline CDR1 is KGHSH and CDR2 is LQKENI. The CDR3 length is 15 residues. V lost 2 bases and J lost 7; bases outside the gene matches: 8. As DNA, the CDR3 is TGTGCCAGCTCACCAGGCAGGGGGATAAACCAGCCCCAGCATTTT. Its translation: CASSPGRGINQPQHF.

This clone was picked up one time. This chain links TRBV28 with TRBJ2-1; maybe TRBD2 (6 bases). This CDR3 comprises 15 residues. Germline V gene data show CDR1 as MDHEN and CDR2 as SYDVKM. Between the trimmed V and J ends, which lost 10 bases and 0 bases, there was a span of 16 bases. For the CDR3, the DNA is TGTGCCACAGGGCGGGGCTCTAGCTCCTACAATGAGCAGTTCTTC. Translating gives CATGRGSSSYNEQFF.

V usage is TRBV5-8 and J usage is TRBJ1-5; TRBD1 aligns across 9 bases. This CDR3 is built from 16 residues. Trimming took 3 bases from V and 1 from J; bases not matched to a gene: 5. Germline CDR1 and CDR2: SGHTS and YDEGEE. CDR3 residues: CASSSGQGGSNQPQHF. The CDR3, as DNA: TGTGCCAGCAGCTCGGGACAGGGCGGGAGCAATCAGCCCCAGCATTTT.

This chain links TRBV7-9 with TRBJ1-2; 7 bases are a match to TRBD1. V was pared by 3 bases and J by 8 bases, with 9 bases of the junction left unmatched. CDR3 length: 14 amino acids. Per the germline V gene, CDR1 is SEHNR and CDR2 is FQNEAQ (reference sequence). CDR3 DNA sequence: TGTGCCAGCAGCTTCTCACAGGGGATTGGCGGCTACACCTTC. Protein sequence: CASSFSQGIGGYTF.

V gene TRBV27 combines with J gene TRBJ2-2, with TRBD1 as a possible D gene (6 bases). Germline lookup yields CDR1 MNHEY and CDR2 SMNVEV (reference sequence). Trimming shortened V by 5 bases and J by 7 bases, and 14 bases separated the two germline ends. The CDR3 length is 14 residues. CDR3 residues: CASSPSQGYGELFF. CDR3 bases: TGTGCCAGCAGTCCCTCACAGGGTTACGGGGAGCTGTTTTTT.